This T cell receptor beta chain is from a study of sequential checkpoint blockade in melanoma. Study-level information: Maintenance nivolumab came after either treatment sequence.

The CDR3 consists of 16 residues. V lost 4 bases and J lost 1; bases outside the gene matches: 2. Germline CDR1 reads SNHLY; CDR2 reads FYNNEI. Assay used: immunoSEQ multiplex PCR; TCRdb lists only in-frame clones, some missing. The sample yields some 17,000 clones, 60% to 80% seen once. Treatment here: randomized to nivolumab then ipilimumab (arm A) or the reverse (arm B). Patients had received no earlier DNA-damaging chemotherapy. Sorted cells were live CD3+CD8+, lacking CD19 and CD56, from PBMCs. This receptor was obtained from a human donor with melanoma. Material: CD8+ T cells sorted from blood (inferred from file names), obtained from a patient given nivolumab and ipilimumab in sequence. This chain connects TRBV2 to TRBJ2-7; 15 nucleotides align to TRBD2. CDR3 sequence: CASSAGLAGGSYEQYF. CDR3 nucleotides: TGTGCCAGCAGTGCCGGACTAGCGGGGGGGTCCTACGAGCAGTACTTC.